This T cell receptor beta chain appears in the sequencing data of a study of cytomegalovirus exposure and HLA in healthy donors. The PCR employed 60 Vbeta primers together with 13 Jbeta primers. Here immunoSEQ multiplex PCR was the method, and the copy in TCRdb shows in-frame clones only, minus some. In all, the sample yields about 200,000 clones. Germline V gene data show CDR1 as SGHNT and CDR2 as YYREEE (reference sequence). CDR3 length: 16 residues. V was clipped by 4 bases and J by 0 bases, with 11 bases between them. About this clone: Its antigen is unidentified.

Study findings and constraints: In a later analysis, CMV-associated beta chains were mostly HLA-associated, it appeared. Associated with cytomegalovirus, according to the listing, were around 160 TCR beta chains.

The chain is built from TRBV5-4 and TRBJ1-6, with a tentative D call TRBD1 (6 bases). This TCR derives from a man aged 25 to 40 in good health and CMV-seronegative. Sequencing was carried out using PBMCs. The CDR3 DNA is TGTGCCAGCAGCCGAGAACAGGGCTCCTATAATTCACCCCTCCACTTT. As protein: CASSREQGSYNSPLHF.